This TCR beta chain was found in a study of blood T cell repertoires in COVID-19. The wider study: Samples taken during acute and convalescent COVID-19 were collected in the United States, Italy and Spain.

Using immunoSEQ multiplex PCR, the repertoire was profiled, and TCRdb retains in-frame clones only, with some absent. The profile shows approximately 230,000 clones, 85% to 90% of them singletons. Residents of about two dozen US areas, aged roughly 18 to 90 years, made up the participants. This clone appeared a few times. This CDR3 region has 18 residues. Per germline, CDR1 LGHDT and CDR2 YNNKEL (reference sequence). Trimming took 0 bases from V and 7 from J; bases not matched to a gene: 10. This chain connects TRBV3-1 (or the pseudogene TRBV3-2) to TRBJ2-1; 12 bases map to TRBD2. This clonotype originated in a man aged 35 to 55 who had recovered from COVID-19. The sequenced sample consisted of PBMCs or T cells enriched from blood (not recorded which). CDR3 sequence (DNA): TGTGCCAGCAGCCAAGATATTGGTCTAGCGGGAGGGGGGAATGAGCAGTTCTTC. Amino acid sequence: CASSQDIGLAGGGNEQFF.